This TCR beta chain was observed in a study of read filtering for tumor transcriptome and immune sequencing. Turning to the study itself: Mean patient age was roughly 61 years, range roughly 40 to 85; around 17 male, 14 female. TCR-mapped reads were about 3.5 to 10.27 million with IR-seq versus roughly 80 to 1273 with RNA-seq.

V was cut by 7 bases and J by 4 bases, with 17 bases left in between. The CDR3 has 14 residues. From about 0.4 ug of RNA, a library with molecular barcoded alpha/delta and beta/gamma adaptors was made. TCRdb reprocessed the reads with MiXCR, giving one entry per CDR3 protein. The profile shows approximately 37,000 distinct CDR3 sequences, 14% of them singletons. General study points: Without single-read clonotypes, shared clonotype proportions correlated more between IR-seq and RNA-seq. About four fifths of IR-seq clonotypes had a single read, yet these held around 4% of reads.

This clonotype was detected only a few times. Its antigen remains unidentified. Sequenced sample: a population of CD138-negative cells sorted from bone marrow. The TCR comes from a donor at least 40 years old with multiple myeloma. V usage is TRBV12-3 or TRBV12-4 and J usage is TRBJ2-7; perhaps TRBD1 as D (5 bases). CDR3 sequence (DNA): TGTGCCAGCACCCTGGGGTACAGGACGTACGAGCAGTACTTC. The encoded protein is CASTLGYRTYEQYF.